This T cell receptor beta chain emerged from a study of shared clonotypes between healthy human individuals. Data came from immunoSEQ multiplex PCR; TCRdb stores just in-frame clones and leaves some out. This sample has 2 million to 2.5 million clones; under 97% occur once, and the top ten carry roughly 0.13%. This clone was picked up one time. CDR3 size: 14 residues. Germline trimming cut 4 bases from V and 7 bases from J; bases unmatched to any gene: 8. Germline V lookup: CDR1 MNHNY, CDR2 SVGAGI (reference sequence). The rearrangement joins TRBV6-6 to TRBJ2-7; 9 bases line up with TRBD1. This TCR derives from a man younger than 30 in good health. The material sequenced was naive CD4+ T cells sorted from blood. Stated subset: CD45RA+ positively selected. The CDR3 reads CASSWGQGGQEQYF. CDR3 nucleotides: TGTGCCAGCAGTTGGGGACAGGGCGGCCAGGAGCAGTACTTC.